These 30 T cell receptor beta chains came from one sample sequenced in a study of T cells in women clearing cervical HPV infection. Profiling relied on immunoSEQ multiplex PCR, and the TCRdb table lists in-frame clones only, not all of them. The sample's table shows about 39,000 clones. The sample taken for sequencing was blood buffy coat. Receptor source: a woman between 18 and 70 years old with a cervical HPV16 infection that either progressed to CIN3+ or cleared (not recorded which).

To note about this clone: From the germline J gene comes the end of the CDR3, since the read stops 3 residues before it. The chain recombines TRBV7-8 with TRBJ2-5; 9 nucleotides align to TRBD1. This CDR3 has 14 residues. V gave up 4 bases and J gave up 7 bases; unmatched junction bases: 7. The V gene's germline CDR1 is SGHVS and CDR2 FQNEAQ. CDR3 amino acids: CASSSGTGRATQYF. The sequenced part of the CDR3 DNA is TGTGCCAGCAGCTCCGGGACAGGGAGAGCGACC.

Worth noting for this clone: The read terminates 3 residues before the CDR3 end, so the remaining end is supplied by the germline J gene. The V call is TRBV20-1, the J call TRBJ2-1; 9 bases line up with TRBD2. The germline gives CDR1 DFQATT, CDR2 SNEGSKA (reference sequence). V shed 4 bases, J shed 4 bases, and the junction held 5 bases outside the gene matches. This CDR3 region has 14 residues. The covered CDR3 bases are TGCAGTGCTAATCCTAGCGGGGATTACAATGAG. This codes for CSANPSGDYNE. The full CDR3 reads CSANPSGDYNEQFF.

A word on this clone: The read falls 3 residues short of the CDR3 end, and the missing part is taken from the germline J gene. This chain joins TRBV5-5 and TRBJ1-4; a weak D match, TRBD1 (5 bases). There are 15 residues in the CDR3. The ends were cut back, 0 bases at V and 2 bases at J, with 8 bases in the middle. The germline CDR1 and CDR2 sequences are SGHKS and YYEKEE (reference sequence). The sequenced part of the CDR3 DNA is TGTGCCAGCAGCTTGGGGGGCCAGACTAATGAAAAA. Its translation is CASSLGGQTNEK. The full-length CDR3 reads as CASSLGGQTNEKLFF.

CDR3 DNA, as far as it was read: TGTGCCAGCGGACGGACAGCAATAGACTACGAG. It is translated as CASGRTAIDYE. The whole CDR3 sequence reads CASGRTAIDYEQYF. The chain recombines TRBV7-9 with TRBJ2-7; weak D call: TRBD1 (6 bases). Read sequence stops 3 residues before the CDR3 end, and the germline J gene provides the missing end. V lost 8 bases and J 3 bases, leaving 17 bases between the germline ends. CDR3 length: 14 residues. Looked up from germline, CDR1 is SEHNR and CDR2 is FQNEAQ (reference sequence).

About this clone: The read halts 3 residues ahead of the CDR3 end, with the missing end drawn from the germline J gene. The rearrangement links TRBV12-3 or TRBV12-4 to TRBJ2-7, with 10 positions matching TRBD1. Trimming took 7 bases from V and 6 from J; bases not matched to a gene: 9. The CDR3 has 14 amino acids. The sequenced part of the CDR3 DNA is TGTGCCAGCACCTTACGGACAGGGGGTCGCGAG. It encodes CASTLRTGGRE. The whole CDR3 sequence is CASTLRTGGREQYF.

The CDR3 DNA, read in part, is TGTGCCAGCAGCTTAACAGGTTACTCCTACGAG. Its protein is CASSLTGYSYE. The entire CDR3 sequence reads CASSLTGYSYEQYF. V and J are TRBV11-1 and TRBJ2-7; D is possibly TRBD1 (5 bases). The read terminates 3 residues ahead of where the CDR3 ends, so the germline J gene completes it. This CDR3 has 14 amino acids. The V and J ends lost 2 bases and 0 bases respectively, with 8 bases between them. The germline gives CDR1 SGHAT, CDR2 FQDESV (reference sequence). Complete variable domain (other parts from reference TRBV11-1 and TRBJ2-7): EAEVAQSPRYKITEKSQAVAFWCDPISGHATLYWYRQILGQGPELLVQFQDESVVDDSQLPKDRFSAERLKGVDSTLKIQPAELGDSAMYLCASSLTGYSYEQYFGPGTRLTVT.

Concerning this clone itself: The read gets to within 3 residues of the CDR3 end, and the germline J gene fills in the rest. J is TRBJ2-7 and V is TRBV5-4, with D perhaps matching TRBD1 (5 bases). V shed 3 bases and J shed 1 base, with 14 bases lying between them. Germline V CDR1 and CDR2: SGHNT, YYREEE (reference sequence). This CDR3 comprises 15 residues. The chain's CDR3 is CASSSAGSLSYEQYF. CDR3 DNA (partial): TGTGCCAGCAGCTCGGCAGGGTCACTTTCCTACGAG.

About this clone itself: The sequence runs out 3 residues before the end of the CDR3; the remainder is reconstructed from the germline J gene. The V call is TRBV2, the J call TRBJ2-1; 8 bases align to TRBD2. Trimming took 1 base from V and 4 from J; bases not matched to a gene: 3. Germline assignment: CDR1 SNHLY and CDR2 FYNNEI. CDR3 length: 15 residues. CDR3 DNA (partial): TGTGCCAGCAGTGAAGAGGGACTAGGGTACAATGAG. As protein: CASSEEGLGYNE. The complete CDR3 reads CASSEEGLGYNEQFF. Complete variable domain (other parts from reference TRBV2 and TRBJ2-1): EPEVTQTPSHQVTQMGQEVILRCVPISNHLYFYWYRQILGQKVEFLVSFYNNEISEKSEIFDDQFSVERPDGSNFTLKIRSTKLEDSAMYFCASSEEGLGYNEQFFGPGTRLTVL.

Remarks on this clone: The CDR3 extends 3 residues past the end of the read, so its final part is completed from the germline J gene. The V and J genes are TRBV12-3 or TRBV12-4 and TRBJ2-3; 7 positions match TRBD2. The CDR3 extends over 15 amino acids. Trimming at V came to 1 base and at J to 8 bases, leaving 9 bases not matched to a gene. CDR3 amino acids: CASSLGERGEGTQYF. The DNA read from the CDR3 is TGTGCCAGCAGTTTAGGGGAGCGGGGAGAGGGTACG.

With regard to this clone: The read terminates 3 residues before the CDR3 end, so the remaining end is supplied by the germline J gene. The chain combines TRBV29-1 with TRBJ2-1; 9 nucleotides align to TRBD1. Unmatched junction bases numbered 13, after V lost 5 bases and J lost 8 bases. CDR1 SQVTM and CDR2 ANQGSEA come from the germline V gene. This CDR3 contains 15 residues. CDR3 in amino acids: CSVFRTGGVGDEQFF. The sequenced CDR3 bases are TGCAGCGTTTTTAGAACAGGGGGCGTTGGAGATGAG.

A remark on this clone: Read sequence stops 3 residues before the CDR3 end, and the germline J gene provides the missing end. The rearrangement uses TRBV5-1 and TRBJ2-3, with TRBD1 identical over 10 bases. Trimming removed 4 bases from V and 6 bases from J; junction bases left unmatched: 5. Germline V lookup: CDR1 SGHRS, CDR2 YFSETQ. This CDR3 region has 14 residues. The CDR3 loop is CASSPGTGADTQYF. The CDR3 DNA, read in part, is TGCGCCAGCAGCCCTGGGACAGGGGCTGATACG.

To note about this clone: The read comes to an end 3 residues before the CDR3 does, leaving the germline J gene to fill in the end. V is TRBV5-1 and J is TRBJ1-4; 7 bases fit TRBD1. The CDR3 sequence is 16 residues long. J gave up 9 bases and V 5 bases, and 16 bases lay outside the gene matches. Germline V gene sequence: CDR1 SGHRS, CDR2 YFSETQ. The sequenced CDR3 bases are TGCGCCAGCAGGCAAGGGACAGAGGCTGGGAAGAAAAAA. Its translation: CASRQGTEAGKKK. The complete CDR3 reads CASRQGTEAGKKKLFF.

Notes on this clone: From the germline J gene comes the end of the CDR3, since the read stops 3 residues before it. The sample carries other DNA sequences with the same CDR3. V gene TRBV6-1 combines with J gene TRBJ2-3; D might be TRBD1 (5 bases). Germline V gene lookup returns CDR1 MNHNS and CDR2 SASEGT. Trimming shortened V by 3 bases and J by 4 bases, and 11 bases separated the two germline ends. The CDR3 covers 14 residues. The CDR3 sequence is CASSDALRADTQYF. The part of the CDR3 DNA that was read is TGTGCCAGCAGTGACGCTCTCAGGGCAGATACG.

Notes on this clone: From the germline J gene comes the end of the CDR3, since the read stops 3 residues before it. This rearrangement joins TRBV6-4 to TRBJ1-1; D not resolved. Trimming pared 5 bases from V and 1 base from J, leaving 11 bases between. Germline V gene lookup returns CDR1 MRHNA and CDR2 SNTAGT. This CDR3 region has 14 residues. CDR3 residues: CASSPLAGNTEAFF. CDR3 DNA, as far as it was read: TGTGCCAGCAGTCCCCTGGCAGGGAACACTGAA.

Concerning this clone itself: The missing CDR3 end, 3 residues past where the read stops, is filled in from the germline J gene. The V and J genes are TRBV5-4 and TRBJ1-1, with a possible D match to TRBD1 (6 bases). The V and J ends lost 0 bases and 3 bases respectively, with 9 bases between them. The CDR3 consists of 14 residues. Germline CDR1 is SGHNT and CDR2 is YYREEE (reference sequence). The covered CDR3 bases are TGTGCCAGCAGCTTGGGGGGGCCCTACACTGAA. Translated, it gives CASSLGGPYTE. The complete CDR3 sequence is CASSLGGPYTEAFF.

As for this clone: The read falls 3 residues short of the CDR3 end, and the missing part is taken from the germline J gene. The V and J genes are TRBV7-8 and TRBJ2-2, with 9 bases lining up with TRBD1. Germline loops: CDR1 SGHVS, CDR2 FQNEAQ. The CDR3 runs 16 residues. The V gene end was trimmed by 0 bases and the J gene end by 1 base; junction bases not matched to a gene: 0. CDR3 DNA, as far as it was read: TGTGCCAGCAGCTTAGCGGGACAGGGGAACACCGGGGAG. Its translation: CASSLAGQGNTGE. The full CDR3 is CASSLAGQGNTGELFF.

As to this clone: The CDR3 is cut off 3 residues early in the read; its end comes from the germline J gene. The chain couples TRBV19 to TRBJ1-2; 7 bases agree with TRBD1. V was pared by 4 bases and J by 7 bases, with 21 bases of the junction left unmatched. CDR1 is LNHDA and CDR2 is SQIVND in the germline V gene (reference sequence). The CDR3 sequence is 18 residues long. Incomplete CDR3 DNA: TGTGCCAGTAGTACTCCACTCTCACGGACAGGCCTGGGGGGTGGC. Translation: CASSTPLSRTGLGGG. The complete CDR3 reads CASSTPLSRTGLGGGYTF. Complete variable domain (other parts from reference TRBV19 and TRBJ1-2): DGGITQSPKYLFRKEGQNVTLSCEQNLNHDAMYWYRQDPGQGLRLIYYSQIVNDFQKGDIAEGYSVSREKKESFPLTVTSAQKNPTAFYLCASSTPLSRTGLGGGYTFGSGTRLTVV.

To note about this clone: The DNA ends 3 residues before the CDR3 does, and the rest of the CDR3 is filled in from the germline J gene. The chain uses TRBV5-1 and TRBJ2-3; TRBD1 matches 7 bases. This CDR3 contains 14 residues. Germline CDR1 reads SGHRS; CDR2 reads YFSETQ. V shed 2 bases, J shed 4 bases, and the junction held 4 bases outside the gene matches. The CDR3 here is CASSFGQVADTQYF. The CDR3 bases that were read are TGCGCCAGCAGCTTCGGACAGGTTGCAGATACG.

Remarks on this clone: The CDR3 end falls 3 residues outside the read, so it is completed with the germline J gene. At the DNA level, this CDR3 is encoded by other sequences in the same sample as well. The V call is TRBV6-1, the J call TRBJ2-3, with TRBD2 matching over 7 bases. In germline, CDR1 is MNHNS, CDR2 SASEGT. V was pared by 3 bases and J by 5 bases, with 2 bases of the junction left unmatched. The CDR3 loop spans 13 amino acids. Incomplete CDR3 DNA: TGTGCCAGCAGTGAGCAGCGGGGAGATACG. It translates to CASSEQRGDT. The full CDR3 protein is CASSEQRGDTQYF.

For this clone: From the germline J gene comes the end of the CDR3, since the read stops 3 residues before it. This chain uses TRBV28 with TRBJ1-2; D call uncertain. This CDR3 spans 15 amino acids. Trimming took off 6 bases at V and 2 bases at J, with 16 bases between the two ends. Germline V CDR1 and CDR2: MDHEN, SYDVKM. The chain's CDR3 is CASSSWALLNYGYTF. The DNA read from the CDR3 is TGTGCCAGCAGCTCATGGGCACTCCTCAACTATGGC.

Worth noting for this clone: The CDR3 goes on 3 residues after the read ends, and that part is filled in from the germline J gene. This chain links TRBV4-1 with TRBJ2-2, with D perhaps matching TRBD1 (6 bases). Germline CDR1 MGHRA, CDR2 YSYEKL. Trimming left V 0 bases short and J 5 bases short, with 7 bases between. The CDR3 contains 14 residues. The CDR3 bases that were read are TGCGCCAGCAGCCAAGACAGGGGAACCGGGGAG. It codes for CASSQDRGTGE. The entire CDR3 is CASSQDRGTGELFF.

The sequenced part of the CDR3 DNA is TGTGCCAGTAGCCTTCAGGGTTGGAGACCCCAAGAGACC. It translates to CASSLQGWRPQET. The whole CDR3 is CASSLQGWRPQETQYF. This chain joins TRBV19 and TRBJ2-5; D is perhaps TRBD1 (5 bases). The read stops 3 residues short of the end of the CDR3; the missing end is completed from the germline J gene. The CDR3 has 16 amino acids. V lost 6 bases and J lost 1, with 18 bases in between. The V gene's germline CDR1 is LNHDA and CDR2 SQIVND (reference sequence).

Comments on this clone: The CDR3 extends 3 residues past the end of the read, so its final part is completed from the germline J gene. The V call is TRBV19, the J call TRBJ2-5, with 9 bases lining up with TRBD1. The germline V gene has CDR1 LNHDA and CDR2 SQIVND (reference sequence). Losses at the gene ends were 7 bases for V and 5 bases for J; bases not matched to a gene: 5. The CDR3 contains 13 residues. The CDR3 is CASKGTGPETQYF. The covered CDR3 bases are TGTGCCAGTAAGGGGACAGGGCCGGAGACC.

Points on this clone: The CDR3 end is not reached by the read, which stops 3 residues before it; the germline J gene fills it in. The chain joins TRBV6-1 to TRBJ1-5; tentatively, D is TRBD1 (6 bases). The CDR3 sequence is 16 residues long. The V gene lost 0 bases and the J gene lost 4 bases, with 13 bases spanning the gap. Germline V gene lookup returns CDR1 MNHNS and CDR2 SASEGT. The CDR3 DNA, read in part, is TGTGCCAGCAGTGAAGCTATACAGGGCAGGAATCAGCCC. Its protein product is CASSEAIQGRNQP. In full, the CDR3 reads CASSEAIQGRNQPQHF.

In regard to this clone: The read comes to an end 3 residues before the CDR3 does, leaving the germline J gene to fill in the end. The rearrangement uses TRBV5-6 and TRBJ2-1; a weak D match, TRBD2 (5 bases). The CDR3 sequence is 12 residues long. Trimming cost V 1 base and J 8 bases, with 7 bases left between them. The germline V gene encodes CDR1 SGHDT and CDR2 YYEEEE. Partial CDR3 DNA: TGTGCCAGCAGCTTGTTTAGCGATGAG. As protein: CASSLFSDE. The entire CDR3 protein reads CASSLFSDEQFF.

To note about this clone: Coverage ceases 3 residues before the CDR3 finishes, and the germline J gene fills in the end. The chain combines TRBV5-1 with TRBJ2-2, with a possible D match to TRBD1 (5 bases). CDR3 size: 13 residues. The germline V and J ends were trimmed by 2 bases and 6 bases, with 8 bases remaining between them. Germline V gene lookup returns CDR1 SGHRS and CDR2 YFSETQ. Incomplete CDR3 DNA: TGCGCCAGCAGCTTAGGGGTCTCCGGGGAG. Amino acids: CASSLGVSGE. From start to end, the CDR3 is CASSLGVSGELFF.

Notes on this clone: The read stops 3 residues short of the end of the CDR3; the missing end is completed from the germline J gene. The J gene is TRBJ2-1, the V gene TRBV6-1, with D perhaps TRBD1 (6 bases). V dropped 1 base and J dropped 6 bases, with 13 bases sitting between them. The CDR3 spans 15 residues. Germline V CDR1 and CDR2: MNHNS, SASEGT. CDR3 region: CASSEDRVPLNEQFF. Incomplete CDR3 DNA: TGTGCCAGCAGTGAAGACAGGGTCCCCCTCAATGAG.

Remarks on this clone: The read terminates 3 residues before the CDR3 end, so the remaining end is supplied by the germline J gene. The V and J genes are TRBV2 and TRBJ1-5; tentative D call: TRBD1 (5 bases). CDR3 length: 15 residues. Germline loops: CDR1 SNHLY, CDR2 FYNNEI. The V end lost 3 bases, the J end lost 2 bases, and 11 bases lay between the germline ends. Here the CDR3 reads CASSDGAPGNQPQHF. CDR3 DNA (partial): TGTGCCAGCAGTGATGGGGCCCCGGGCAATCAGCCC.

Points on this clone: The read falls 3 residues short of the CDR3 end, and the missing part is taken from the germline J gene. V and J are TRBV6-1 and TRBJ1-2, with a weak D call TRBD1 (6 bases). Deletions cut 2 bases from V and 5 bases from J, with 15 bases between. The germline gives CDR1 MNHNS, CDR2 SASEGT. The CDR3 extends over 15 amino acids. The DNA read from the CDR3 is TGTGCCAGCAGTGAAAATTCAGGGGCTCAATATGGC. Its translation: CASSENSGAQYG. The complete CDR3 protein is CASSENSGAQYGYTF.

Of note for this clone: The read ends 3 residues early relative to the CDR3; the germline J gene fills the gap. This chain joins TRBV13 and TRBJ1-4; D not certain. Looked up from germline, CDR1 is PRHDT and CDR2 is FYEKMQ (reference sequence). The CDR3 extends over 14 amino acids. Trimming removed 5 bases at V and 5 bases at J, with 12 bases between. CDR3 in amino acids: CASSPANRNEKLFF. The DNA read from the CDR3 is TGTGCCAGCAGCCCCGCGAACCGGAATGAAAAA.